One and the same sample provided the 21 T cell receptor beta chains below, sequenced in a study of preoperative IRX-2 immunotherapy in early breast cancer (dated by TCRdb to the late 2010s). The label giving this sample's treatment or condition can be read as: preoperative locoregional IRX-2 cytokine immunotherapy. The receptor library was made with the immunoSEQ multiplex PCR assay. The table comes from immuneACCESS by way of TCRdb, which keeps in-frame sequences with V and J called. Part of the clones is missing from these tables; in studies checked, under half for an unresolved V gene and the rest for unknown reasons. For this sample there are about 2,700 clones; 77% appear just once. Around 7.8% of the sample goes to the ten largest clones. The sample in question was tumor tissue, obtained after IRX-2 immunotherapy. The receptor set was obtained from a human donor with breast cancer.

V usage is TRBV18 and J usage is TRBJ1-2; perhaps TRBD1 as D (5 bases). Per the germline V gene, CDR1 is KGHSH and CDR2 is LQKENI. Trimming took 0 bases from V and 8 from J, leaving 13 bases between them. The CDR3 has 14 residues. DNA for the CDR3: TGTGCCAGCTCACCACCGGGGCGTTCTCACGGCTACACCTTC. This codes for CASSPPGRSHGYTF.

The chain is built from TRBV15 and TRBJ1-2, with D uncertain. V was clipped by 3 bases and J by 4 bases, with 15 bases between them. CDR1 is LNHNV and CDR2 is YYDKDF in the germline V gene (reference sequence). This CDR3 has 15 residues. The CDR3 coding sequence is TGTGCCACCAGCAGCTCAAATTTGGATGGCTATGGCTACACCTTC. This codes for CATSSSNLDGYGYTF.

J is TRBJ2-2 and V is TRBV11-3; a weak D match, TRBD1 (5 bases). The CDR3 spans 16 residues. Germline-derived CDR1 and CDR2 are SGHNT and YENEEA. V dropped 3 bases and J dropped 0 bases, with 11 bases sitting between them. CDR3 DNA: TGTGCCAGCAGCTTGGTTAAGGGGCCGAACACCGGGGAGCTGTTTTTT. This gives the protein CASSLVKGPNTGELFF. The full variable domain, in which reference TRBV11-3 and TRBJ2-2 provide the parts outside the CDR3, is EAGVVQSPRYKIIEKKQPVAFWCNPISGHNTLYWYLQNLGQGPELLIRYENEEAVDDSQLPKDRFSAERLKGVDSTLKIQPAELGDSAVYLCASSLVKGPNTGELFFGEGSRLTVL.

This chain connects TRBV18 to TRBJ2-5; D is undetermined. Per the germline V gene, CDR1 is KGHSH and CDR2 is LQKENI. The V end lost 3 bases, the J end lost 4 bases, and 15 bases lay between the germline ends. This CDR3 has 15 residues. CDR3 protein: CASSPAEASRETQYF. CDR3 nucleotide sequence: TGTGCCAGCTCACCCGCTGAGGCCTCCAGAGAGACCCAGTACTTC.

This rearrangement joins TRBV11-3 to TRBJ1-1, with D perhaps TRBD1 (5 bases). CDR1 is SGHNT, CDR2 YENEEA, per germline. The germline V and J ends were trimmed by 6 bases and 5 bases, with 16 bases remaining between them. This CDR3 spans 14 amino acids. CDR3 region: CASSSQGISTEAFF. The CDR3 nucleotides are TGTGCCAGCAGTTCCCAGGGTATTTCGACTGAAGCTTTCTTT.

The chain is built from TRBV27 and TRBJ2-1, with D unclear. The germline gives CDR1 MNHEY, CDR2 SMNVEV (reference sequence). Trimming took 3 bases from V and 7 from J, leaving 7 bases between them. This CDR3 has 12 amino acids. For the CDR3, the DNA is TGTGCCAGCAGTTTTGGAGTTAATGAGCAGTTCTTC. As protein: CASSFGVNEQFF.

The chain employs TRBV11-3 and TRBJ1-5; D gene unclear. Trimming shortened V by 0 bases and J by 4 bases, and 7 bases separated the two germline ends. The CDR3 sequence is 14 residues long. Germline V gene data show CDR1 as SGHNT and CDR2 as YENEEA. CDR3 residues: CASSLEEHNQPQHF. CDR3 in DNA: TGTGCCAGCAGCTTAGAGGAACATAATCAGCCCCAGCATTTT.

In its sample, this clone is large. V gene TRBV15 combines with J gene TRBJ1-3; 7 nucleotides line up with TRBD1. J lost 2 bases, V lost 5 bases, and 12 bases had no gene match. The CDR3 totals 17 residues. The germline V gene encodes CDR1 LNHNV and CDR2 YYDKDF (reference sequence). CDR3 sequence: CATSARDRAFTGNTIYF. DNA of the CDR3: TGTGCCACCAGCGCTCGAGACAGGGCTTTCACTGGAAACACCATATATTTT.

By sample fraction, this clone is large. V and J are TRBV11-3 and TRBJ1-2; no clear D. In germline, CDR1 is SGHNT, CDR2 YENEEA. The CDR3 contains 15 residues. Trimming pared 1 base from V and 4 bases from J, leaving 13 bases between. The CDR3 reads CASSLGRAPGYGYTF. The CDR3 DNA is TGTGCCAGCAGCTTAGGGAGGGCCCCAGGCTATGGCTACACCTTC.

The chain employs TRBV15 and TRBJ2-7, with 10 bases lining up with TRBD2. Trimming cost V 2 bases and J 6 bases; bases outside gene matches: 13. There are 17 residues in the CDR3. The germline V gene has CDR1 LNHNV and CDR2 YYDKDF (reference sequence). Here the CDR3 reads CATSRPGGQRGGREQYF. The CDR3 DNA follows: TGTGCCACCAGCAGACCCGGTGGGCAGCGGGGGGGCCGCGAGCAGTACTTC.

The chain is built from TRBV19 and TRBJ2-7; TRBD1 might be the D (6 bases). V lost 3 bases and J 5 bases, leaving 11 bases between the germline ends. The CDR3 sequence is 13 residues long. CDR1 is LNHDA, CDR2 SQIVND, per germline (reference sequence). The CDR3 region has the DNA TGTGCCAGTAGTATCAAGTGGGGGCACGAGCAGTACTTC. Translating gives CASSIKWGHEQYF. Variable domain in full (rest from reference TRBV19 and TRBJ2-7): DGGITQSPKYLFRKEGQNVTLSCEQNLNHDAMYWYRQDPGQGLRLIYYSQIVNDFQKGDIAEGYSVSREKKESFPLTVTSAQKNPTAFYLCASSIKWGHEQYFGPGTRLTVT.

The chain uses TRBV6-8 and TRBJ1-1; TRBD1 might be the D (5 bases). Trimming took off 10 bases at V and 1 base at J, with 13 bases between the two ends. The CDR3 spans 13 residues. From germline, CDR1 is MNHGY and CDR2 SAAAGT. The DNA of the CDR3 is TGTGCCATCAGACAGACGTCGAACACTGAAGCTTTCTTT. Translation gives CAIRQTSNTEAFF.

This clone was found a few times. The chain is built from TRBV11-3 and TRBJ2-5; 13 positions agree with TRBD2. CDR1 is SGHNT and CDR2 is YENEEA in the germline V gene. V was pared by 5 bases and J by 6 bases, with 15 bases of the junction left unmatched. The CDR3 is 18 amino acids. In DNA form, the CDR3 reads TGTGCCAGCAGCCACCGACTAGCGGGGGGCCCCTTTCGGCAGACCCAGTACTTC. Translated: CASSHRLAGGPFRQTQYF.

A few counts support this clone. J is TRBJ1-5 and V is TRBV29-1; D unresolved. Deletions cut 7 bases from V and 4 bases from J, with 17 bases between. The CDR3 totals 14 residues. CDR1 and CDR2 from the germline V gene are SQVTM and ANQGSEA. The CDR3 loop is CSETRPGINQPQHF. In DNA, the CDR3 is TGCAGCGAGACCCGACCGGGAATTAATCAGCCCCAGCATTTT. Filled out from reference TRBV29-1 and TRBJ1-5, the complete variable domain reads SAVISQKPSRDICQRGTSLTIQCQVDSQVTMMFWYRQQPGQSLTLIATANQGSEATYESGFVIDKFPISRPNLTFSTLTVSNMSPEDSSIYLCSETRPGINQPQHFGDGTRLSIL.

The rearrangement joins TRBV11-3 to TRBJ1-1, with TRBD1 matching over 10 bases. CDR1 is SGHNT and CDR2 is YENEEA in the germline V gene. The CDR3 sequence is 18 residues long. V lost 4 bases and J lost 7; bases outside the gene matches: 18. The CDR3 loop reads CASSSQALRQGARLEAFF. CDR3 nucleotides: TGTGCCAGCAGCTCCCAGGCTCTAAGACAGGGGGCGCGGCTTGAAGCTTTCTTT.

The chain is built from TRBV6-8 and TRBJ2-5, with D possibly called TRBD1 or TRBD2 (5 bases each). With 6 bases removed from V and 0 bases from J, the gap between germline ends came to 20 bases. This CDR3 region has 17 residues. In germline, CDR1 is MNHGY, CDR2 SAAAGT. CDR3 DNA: TGTGCCAGCAGCCGCAACGGGGCCAAGAACTACCAAGAGACCCAGTACTTC. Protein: CASSRNGAKNYQETQYF.

The CDR3 here is CASSLGALRGDTQYF. The CDR3, as DNA: TGTGCCAGCAGCTTGGGGGCCCTAAGGGGAGATACGCAGTATTTT. The genes are TRBV11-3 and TRBJ2-3, with D tentatively TRBD1 (6 bases). Trimming took 3 bases from V and 5 from J, leaving 15 bases between them. Germline V gives CDR1 SGHNT, CDR2 YENEEA. This CDR3 has 15 amino acids.

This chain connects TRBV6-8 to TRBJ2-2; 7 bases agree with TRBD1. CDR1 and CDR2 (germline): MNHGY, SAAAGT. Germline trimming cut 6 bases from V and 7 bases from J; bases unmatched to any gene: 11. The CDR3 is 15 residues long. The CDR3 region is CASSPYTGANGELFF. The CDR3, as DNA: TGTGCCAGCAGCCCATATACAGGGGCGAACGGGGAGCTGTTTTTT.

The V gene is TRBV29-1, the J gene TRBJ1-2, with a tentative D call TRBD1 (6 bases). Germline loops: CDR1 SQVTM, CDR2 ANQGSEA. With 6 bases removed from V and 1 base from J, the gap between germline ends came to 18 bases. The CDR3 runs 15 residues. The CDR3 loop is CSVRDTLYNNYGYTF. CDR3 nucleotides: TGCAGCGTCCGGGACACCCTCTACAATAACTATGGCTACACCTTC.

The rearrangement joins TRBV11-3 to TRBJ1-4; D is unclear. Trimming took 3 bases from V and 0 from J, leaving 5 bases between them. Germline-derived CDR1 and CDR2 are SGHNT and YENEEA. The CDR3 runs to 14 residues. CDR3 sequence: CASSLGSTNEKLFF. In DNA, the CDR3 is TGTGCCAGCAGCTTGGGGTCAACTAATGAAAAACTGTTTTTT.

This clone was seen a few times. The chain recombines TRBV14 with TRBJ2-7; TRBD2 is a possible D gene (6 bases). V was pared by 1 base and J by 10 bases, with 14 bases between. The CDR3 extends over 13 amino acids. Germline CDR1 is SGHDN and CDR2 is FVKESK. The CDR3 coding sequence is TGTGCCAGCAGCCAAGTGGGACTCCAAGCCCAGTACTTC. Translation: CASSQVGLQAQYF.